The 14 T cell receptor beta chains below all came from one sample that was sequenced in a study of T cells after yellow fever vaccination. Using its own MiXCR run on the 5' RACE reads, TCRdb lists one record per CDR3 protein. The sample contains just over 250,000 distinct CDR3 sequences, around 5.2% of which appear only once. Here the sequenced sample was CD4+ T cells sorted from PBMCs, taken on the day of the yellow fever booster vaccination. Receptors originate from a man younger than 30 who received the YFV17D yellow fever vaccine.

This clonotype has a count of ten or more. The gene calls are TRBV4-2 and TRBJ2-3; possible D gene TRBD2, 7 bases. Germline V gives CDR1 LGHNA, CDR2 YNFKEQ. This CDR3 region has 18 residues. Between the trimmed V and J ends, which lost 0 bases and 2 bases, there was a span of 18 bases. The CDR3 spells CASSQDLTGGPSTDTQYF. Here the CDR3 DNA reads TGTGCCAGCAGCCAAGATCTAACGGGGGGCCCCTCCACAGATACGCAGTATTTT.

This clonotype came up many times. The chain recombines TRBV27 with TRBJ1-2; D perhaps matches TRBD1 (6 bases). Trimming stripped 2 bases from V and 2 bases from J, with 12 bases between. The CDR3 contains 15 residues. The V gene's germline CDR1 is MNHEY and CDR2 SMNVEV (reference sequence). CDR3 residues: CASSLAAGANYGYTF. The CDR3 nucleotides read TGTGCCAGCAGTTTAGCAGCAGGGGCCAACTATGGCTACACCTTC.

Details on this clonotype: This may arise from a read error, as a much more abundant clone is one base away. The V call is TRBV4-1, the J call TRBJ2-4; D gene ambiguous. In germline, CDR1 is MGHRA, CDR2 YSYEKL. The CDR3 has 12 residues. V was shortened by 0 bases and J by 9 bases, with 6 bases between the two germline ends. The DNA of the CDR3 is TGCGCCAGCAGCCAAGATCTGATCATTCAGTACTTC. It yields the protein CASSQDLIIQYF.

Many counts were recorded for this clonotype. The chain couples TRBV5-4 to TRBJ2-6; D is possibly TRBD1 or TRBD2 (5 bases each). Germline assignment: CDR1 SGHNT and CDR2 YYREEE (reference sequence). This CDR3 region has 18 residues. Trimming took off 0 bases at V and 0 bases at J, with 13 bases between the two ends. This chain's CDR3 is CASSLGGTGSSGANVLTF. The CDR3 nucleotides read TGTGCCAGCAGCTTGGGAGGGACGGGAAGCTCTGGGGCCAACGTCCTGACTTTC.

The chain employs TRBV12-3 or TRBV12-4 and TRBJ1-6; no reliable D call. The CDR3 has 14 amino acids. V gave up 3 bases and J gave up 13 bases, with 16 bases separating them. In DNA form, the CDR3 reads TGTGCCAGCAGTTTTGTTCTCCGGCTTGGGCCCCTCCACTTT. Amino acid sequence: CASSFVLRLGPLHF.

This clonotype was picked up many times. Written as DNA, the CDR3 is TGTGCCACCAGTGAAAACAAGAACACTGAAGCTTTCTTT. Translated, it gives CATSENKNTEAFF. The chain employs TRBV24-1 and TRBJ1-1; D unresolved. CDR1 KGHDR and CDR2 SFDVKD come from the germline V gene. This CDR3 spans 13 amino acids. Trimming left V 4 bases short and J 1 base short, with 6 bases between.

This clonotype was counted a few times. The rearrangement joins TRBV10-3 to TRBJ1-1; no reliable D call. Looked up from germline, CDR1 is ENHRY and CDR2 is SYGVKD. The V end lost 5 bases, the J end lost 0 bases, and 7 bases lay between the germline ends. The CDR3 is 13 residues long. CDR3 protein: CAISWGMNTEAFF. The CDR3 coding sequence is TGTGCCATCAGTTGGGGAATGAACACTGAAGCTTTCTTT.

This clonotype appeared a few times. The rearrangement uses TRBV7-6 and TRBJ2-6; 8 bases align to TRBD1. Germline trimming cut 5 bases from V and 2 bases from J; bases unmatched to any gene: 2. CDR3 length equals 15 residues. From germline, CDR1 is SGHVS and CDR2 FNYEAQ. DNA of the CDR3: TGTGCCAGCAGCAACAGGGGGGCTGGGGCCAACGTCCTGACTTTC. It is translated as CASSNRGAGANVLTF.

This clonotype was detected a few times. CDR3 bases: TGTGCCATCAGAACGCTCCAGGCCAACGTCCTGACTTTC. Translating gives CAIRTLQANVLTF. V usage is TRBV10-3 and J usage is TRBJ2-6; no firm D call. The germline CDR1 and CDR2 sequences are ENHRY and SYGVKD. Trimming left V 6 bases short and J 6 bases short, with 9 bases between. CDR3 length: 13 amino acids.

This clonotype was found many times. V and J are TRBV28 and TRBJ2-3; 13 nucleotides line up with TRBD2. In germline, CDR1 is MDHEN, CDR2 SYDVKM. J was trimmed by 4 bases and V by 6 bases; bases with no gene match: 4. This CDR3 has 15 amino acids. CDR3 in amino acids: CASSKLAGGPDTQYF. In DNA, the CDR3 is TGTGCCAGCAGCAAACTAGCGGGGGGGCCAGATACGCAGTATTTT.

This clonotype was found a few times. The chain recombines TRBV4-2 with TRBJ2-5; maybe TRBD1 (5 bases). Germline CDR1 and CDR2: LGHNA and YNFKEQ. V was pared by 0 bases and J by 4 bases, with 12 bases between. The CDR3 is 15 residues long. The DNA of the CDR3 is TGTGCCAGCAGCCAAGACCGGACAAGAGGAGAGACCCAGTACTTC. It translates to CASSQDRTRGETQYF.

This clonotype was detected ten times or more. The J gene is TRBJ2-1, the V gene TRBV14; D unclear. Germline V lookup: CDR1 SGHDN, CDR2 FVKESK. V was cut by 1 base and J by 8 bases, with 12 bases left in between. The CDR3 consists of 14 residues. The CDR3 sequence is CASSQASVGDEQFF. CDR3 coding DNA: TGTGCCAGCAGCCAAGCGTCAGTAGGTGATGAGCAGTTCTTC. The variable domain in full, completed from reference TRBV14 and TRBJ2-1, reads EAGVTQFPSHSVIEKGQTVTLRCDPISGHDNLYWYRRVMGKEIKFLLHFVKESKQDESGMPNNRFLAERTGGTYSTLKVQPAELEDSGVYFCASSQASVGDEQFFGPGTRLTVL.

This clonotype showed up many times. The gene calls are TRBV20-1 and TRBJ2-7; 11 nucleotides align to TRBD1. This CDR3 contains 16 residues. Looked up from germline, CDR1 is DFQATT and CDR2 is SNEGSKA (reference sequence). Trimming at V came to 0 bases and at J to 3 bases, leaving 7 bases not matched to a gene. The CDR3 coding sequence is TGCAGTGCTAGAGAACTAGGGGACAGGGGGATCTACGAGCAGTACTTC. Its translation: CSARELGDRGIYEQYF.

The sample holds a few counts of this clonotype. The CDR3, as DNA: TGTGCCAGCAGCTTAAGGGGCGGGGGGCCCTACGAGCAGTACTTC. Its protein product is CASSLRGGGPYEQYF. V and J are TRBV7-2 and TRBJ2-7, with 8 bases identical to TRBD2. The germline V gene has CDR1 SGHTA and CDR2 FQGNSA. J lost 2 bases, V lost 2 bases, and 5 bases had no gene match. The CDR3 has 15 residues.